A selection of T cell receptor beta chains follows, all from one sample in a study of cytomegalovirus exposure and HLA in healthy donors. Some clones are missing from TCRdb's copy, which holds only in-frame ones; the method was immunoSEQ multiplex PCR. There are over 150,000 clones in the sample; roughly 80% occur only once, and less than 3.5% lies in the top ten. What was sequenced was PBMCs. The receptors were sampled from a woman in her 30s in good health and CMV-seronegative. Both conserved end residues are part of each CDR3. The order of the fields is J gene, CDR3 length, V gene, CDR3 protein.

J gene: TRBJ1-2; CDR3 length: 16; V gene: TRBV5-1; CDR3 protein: CASSPGAGPTNYGYTF
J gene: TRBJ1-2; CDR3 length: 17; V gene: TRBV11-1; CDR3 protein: CASSPAWGGRLGYGYTF
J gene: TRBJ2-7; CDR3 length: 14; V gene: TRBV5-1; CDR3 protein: CASSLSGGYSEQYF
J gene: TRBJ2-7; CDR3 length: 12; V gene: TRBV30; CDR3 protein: CAWKGGAYEQYF
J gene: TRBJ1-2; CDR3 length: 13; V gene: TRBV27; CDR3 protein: CASSLRTGIGYTF
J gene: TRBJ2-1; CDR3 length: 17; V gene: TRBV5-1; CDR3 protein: CASSYLGLAGGPHEQFF
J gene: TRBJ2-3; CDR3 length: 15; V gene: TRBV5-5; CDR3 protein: CASSLVGGAPDTQYF
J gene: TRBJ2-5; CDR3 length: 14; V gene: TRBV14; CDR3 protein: CASSHDRRLETQYF
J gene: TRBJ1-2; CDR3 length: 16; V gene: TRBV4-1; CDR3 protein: CASSQDSHEANYGYTF
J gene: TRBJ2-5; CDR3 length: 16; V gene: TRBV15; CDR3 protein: CATSRPTTGWSETQYF
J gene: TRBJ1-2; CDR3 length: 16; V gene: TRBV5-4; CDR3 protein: CASSLGDREFDYGYTF
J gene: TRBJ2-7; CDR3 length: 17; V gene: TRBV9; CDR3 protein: CASSVSASGSPGDEQYF
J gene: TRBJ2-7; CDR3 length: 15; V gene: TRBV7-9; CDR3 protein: CASSQDLNGYYEQYF
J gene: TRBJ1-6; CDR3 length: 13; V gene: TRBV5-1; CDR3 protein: CASSLSENSPLHF
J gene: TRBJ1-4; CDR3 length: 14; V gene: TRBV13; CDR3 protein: CASTNLRQGRELFF
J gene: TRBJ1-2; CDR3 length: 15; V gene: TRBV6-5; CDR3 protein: CASSYFSTGIYGYTF
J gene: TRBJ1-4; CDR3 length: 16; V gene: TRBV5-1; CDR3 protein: CASSPGTVATNEKLFF
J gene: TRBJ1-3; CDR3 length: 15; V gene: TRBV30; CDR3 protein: CAWSEFRGSGNTIYF